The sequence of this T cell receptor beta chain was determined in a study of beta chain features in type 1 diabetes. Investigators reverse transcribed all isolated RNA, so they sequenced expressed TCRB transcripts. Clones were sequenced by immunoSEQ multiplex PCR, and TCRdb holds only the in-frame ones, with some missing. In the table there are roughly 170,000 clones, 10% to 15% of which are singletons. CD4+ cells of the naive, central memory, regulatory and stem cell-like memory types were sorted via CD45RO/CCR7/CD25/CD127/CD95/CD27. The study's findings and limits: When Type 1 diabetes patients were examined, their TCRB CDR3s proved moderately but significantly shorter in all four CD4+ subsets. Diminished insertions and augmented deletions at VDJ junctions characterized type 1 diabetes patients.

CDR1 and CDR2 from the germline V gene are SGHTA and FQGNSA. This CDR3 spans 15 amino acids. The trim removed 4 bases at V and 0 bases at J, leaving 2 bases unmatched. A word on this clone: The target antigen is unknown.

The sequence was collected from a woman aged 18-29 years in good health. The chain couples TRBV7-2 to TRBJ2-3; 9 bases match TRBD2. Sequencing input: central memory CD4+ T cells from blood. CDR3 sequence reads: CASSSSGISTDTQYF. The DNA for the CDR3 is TGTGCCAGCAGCTCTAGCGGGATTAGCACAGATACGCAGTATTTT.